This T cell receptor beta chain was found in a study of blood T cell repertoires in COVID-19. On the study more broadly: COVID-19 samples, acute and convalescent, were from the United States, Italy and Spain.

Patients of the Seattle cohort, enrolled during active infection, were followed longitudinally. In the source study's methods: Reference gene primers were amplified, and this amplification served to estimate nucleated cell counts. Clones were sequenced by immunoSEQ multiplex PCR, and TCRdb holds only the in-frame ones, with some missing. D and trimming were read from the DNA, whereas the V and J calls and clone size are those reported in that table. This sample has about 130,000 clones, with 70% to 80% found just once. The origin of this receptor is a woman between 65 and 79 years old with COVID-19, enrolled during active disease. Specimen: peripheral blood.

CDR3 protein: CASKTRQGANYGYTF. Written as DNA, the CDR3 is TGTGCCAGTAAAACACGACAGGGGGCTAACTATGGCTACACCTTC. This chain links TRBV27 with TRBJ1-2, with 9 bases lining up with TRBD1. CDR1 MNHEY and CDR2 SMNVEV come from the germline V gene (reference sequence). This CDR3 has 15 residues. Unmatched junction bases numbered 8, after V lost 9 bases and J lost 0 bases.